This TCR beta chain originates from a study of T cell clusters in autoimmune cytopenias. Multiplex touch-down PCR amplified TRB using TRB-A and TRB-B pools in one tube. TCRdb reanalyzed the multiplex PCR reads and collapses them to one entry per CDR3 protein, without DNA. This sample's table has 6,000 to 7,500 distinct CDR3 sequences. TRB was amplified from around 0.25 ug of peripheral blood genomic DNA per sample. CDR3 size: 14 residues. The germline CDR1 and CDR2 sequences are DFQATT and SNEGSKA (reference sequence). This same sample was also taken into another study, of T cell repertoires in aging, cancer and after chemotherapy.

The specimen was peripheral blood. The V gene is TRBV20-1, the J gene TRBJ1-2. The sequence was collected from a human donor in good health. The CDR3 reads CSAREEAGRYGYTF.